This TCR beta chain originates from a study of T cells in Graves' hyperthyroidism and ophthalmopathy. Looking at the study overall: Peripheral blood samples were taken at initial diagnosis, prior to any treatment.

Study-level findings and limits: Most expanded thyroid clonotypes above 0.001 recurred in blood.

Stable Graves' hyperthyroidism meant no ophthalmopathy progression within 18 months. Lactation, pregnancy, other autoimmune disease or uncontrolled infection led to exclusion of patients. The investigators amplified TCR beta CDR3 regions from RNA transcripts. Carried out on the TCR CDR3, a first-round RT-PCR used the HTBI primer set. TCRdb ran MiXCR on the multiplex PCR reads and lists one entry per CDR3 protein. This table has a few hundred thousand distinct CDR3 sequences, less than 25% appearing once. This clonotype occurred many times. Its antigen remains unidentified. The CDR3 has 13 amino acids. Per germline, CDR1 MNHEY and CDR2 SVGEGT. Trimming cost V 6 bases and J 6 bases, with 14 bases left between them.

This TCR came from a man younger than 30 with Graves' hyperthyroidism. Sequenced input: blood. This chain links TRBV6-2 or TRBV6-3 with TRBJ1-2; D is ambiguous. The CDR3 DNA reads TGTGCCAGCAGAACCACGGAGCTTGATGGCTACACCTTC. Protein sequence: CASRTTELDGYTF.